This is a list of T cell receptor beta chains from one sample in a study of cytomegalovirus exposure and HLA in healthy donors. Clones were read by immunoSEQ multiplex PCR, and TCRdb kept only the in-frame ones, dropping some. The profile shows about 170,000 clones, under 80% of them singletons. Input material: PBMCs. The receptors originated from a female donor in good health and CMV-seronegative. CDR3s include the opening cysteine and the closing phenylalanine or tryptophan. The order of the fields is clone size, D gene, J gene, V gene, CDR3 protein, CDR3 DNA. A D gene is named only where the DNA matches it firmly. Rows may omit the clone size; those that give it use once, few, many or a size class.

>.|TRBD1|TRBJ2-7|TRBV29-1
CSVGAGTGGDEQYF
TGCAGCGTCGGGGCCGGGACAGGAGGCGACGAGCAGTACTTC
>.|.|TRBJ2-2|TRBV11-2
CASSPGTLNTGELFF
TGTGCCAGCAGCCCCGGGACTCTGAACACCGGGGAGCTGTTTTTT
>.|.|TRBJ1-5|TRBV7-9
CASSIQGNQPQHF
TGTGCCAGCAGTATCCAGGGCAATCAGCCCCAGCATTTT
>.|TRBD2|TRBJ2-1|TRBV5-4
CALELAGAYNEQFF
TGTGCCCTGGAACTAGCGGGGGCCTACAATGAGCAGTTCTTC
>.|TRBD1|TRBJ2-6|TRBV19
CATHDRAGANVLTF
TGTGCCACACATGACAGGGCTGGGGCCAACGTCCTGACTTTC
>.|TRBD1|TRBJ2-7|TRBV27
CASSLGTGGNYEQYF
TGTGCCAGCAGTTTGGGGACAGGGGGGAACTACGAGCAGTACTTC
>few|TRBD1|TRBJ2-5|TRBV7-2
CASSLSGTGGVKYRKTQYF
TGTGCCAGCAGCTTATCGGGGACAGGGGGCGTCAAGTATAGGAAGACCCAGTACTTC
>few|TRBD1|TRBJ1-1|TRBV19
CASSIPVGDRGTTEAFF
TGTGCCAGTAGTATCCCTGTAGGGGACAGGGGAACCACTGAAGCTTTCTTT
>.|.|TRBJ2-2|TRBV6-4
CASSKERSNTGELFF
TGTGCCAGCAGTAAGGAGCGCTCGAACACCGGGGAGCTGTTTTTT
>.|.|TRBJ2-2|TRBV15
CATSRGGGSGELFF
TGTGCCACCAGCAGAGGAGGGGGTTCCGGGGAGCTGTTTTTT
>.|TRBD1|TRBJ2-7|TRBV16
CASSQSAGGSDEQYF
TGTGCCAGCAGCCAATCTGCAGGGGGTTCCGACGAGCAGTACTTC
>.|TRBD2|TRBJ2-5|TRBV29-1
CSVEGLAGVLRETQYF
TGCAGCGTTGAGGGGCTAGCGGGAGTTCTGAGAGAGACCCAGTACTTC
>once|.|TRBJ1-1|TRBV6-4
CASRTDLSNTEAFF
TGTGCCAGTCGGACAGACCTATCGAACACTGAAGCTTTCTTT
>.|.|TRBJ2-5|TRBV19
CASSMLGGPGTQYF
TGTGCCAGTAGTATGCTTGGCGGCCCGGGGACCCAGTACTTC
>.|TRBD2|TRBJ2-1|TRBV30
CAWTHSGLGYNEQFF
TGTGCCTGGACCCATAGCGGGTTGGGTTACAATGAGCAGTTCTTC
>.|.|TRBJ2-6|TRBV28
CASSPEEFSGANVLTF
TGTGCCAGCAGTCCCGAGGAGTTCTCTGGGGCCAACGTCCTGACTTTC
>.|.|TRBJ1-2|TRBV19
CASSFSTVSYGYTF
TGTGCCAGTAGTTTCTCGACAGTTTCTTATGGCTACACCTTC
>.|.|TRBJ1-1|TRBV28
CASSLPHEVITEAFF
TGTGCCAGCAGTTTACCCCACGAGGTTATCACTGAAGCTTTCTTT
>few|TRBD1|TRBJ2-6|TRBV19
CASSIGQGIAGANVLTF
TGTGCCAGTAGTATAGGACAGGGGATTGCTGGGGCCAACGTCCTGACTTTC
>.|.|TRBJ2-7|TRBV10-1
CASSASSYEQYF
TGCGCCAGCAGTGCCAGTTCCTACGAGCAGTACTTC
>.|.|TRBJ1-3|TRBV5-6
CASSLGGGDGNTIYF
TGTGCCAGCAGCTTGGGAGGGGGAGACGGAAACACCATATATTTT
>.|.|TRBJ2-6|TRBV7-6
CASSLDFSPSGANVLTF
TGTGCCAGCAGCTTAGATTTTTCCCCGTCTGGGGCCAACGTCCTGACTTTC
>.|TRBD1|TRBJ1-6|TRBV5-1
CASSGGQGDSPLHF
TGCGCCAGCAGCGGGGGACAGGGGGACTCACCCCTCCACTTT
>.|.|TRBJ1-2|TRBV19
CASRPGGGYGYTF
TGTGCCTCCCGACCGGGGGGCGGCTATGGCTACACCTTC